This is a list of T cell receptor beta chains from one sample in a study of T cell responses to AZD1222 COVID-19 vaccine. Using immunoSEQ multiplex PCR, the repertoire was profiled, and TCRdb retains in-frame clones only, with some absent. This sample has about 140,000 clones, with approximately 90% found just once. The sample in question was peripheral blood, obtained on day 0 of AZD1222 vaccination. Every receptor here comes from an adult in good health. CDR3s include the opening cysteine and the closing phenylalanine or tryptophan. A D gene is named only where the DNA matches it firmly. Clone size appears in some rows only: once, few, many, or a class for an expanded clone.

j_call clone_size d_call v_call cdr3_length cdr3_aa cdr3_nt
TRBJ2-1 once . TRBV7-9 14 CASSRAGTTNEQFF TGTGCCAGCAGCCGCGCGGGGACGACCAATGAGCAGTTCTTC
TRBJ1-1 . . TRBV13 13 CASRVGGGTEAFF TGTGCCAGCAGAGTAGGGGGAGGCACTGAAGCTTTCTTT
TRBJ1-2 . . TRBV6-5 13 CASSTDSNYGYTF TGTGCCAGCAGTACGGACAGTAACTATGGCTACACCTTC
TRBJ1-1 . . TRBV5-1 13 CASSTGTNTEAFF TGCGCCAGCAGCACAGGGACGAACACTGAAGCTTTCTTT
TRBJ1-1 . . TRBV7-9 16 CASSLVGLQGWTEAFF TGTGCCAGCAGTTTAGTCGGATTACAGGGCTGGACTGAAGCTTTCTTT
TRBJ1-4 once . TRBV5-1 14 CASKFRGTNEKLFF TGCGCCAGCAAATTTAGGGGGACTAATGAAAAACTGTTTTTT
TRBJ1-2 few TRBD1 TRBV2 15 CASSASGRGRGGYTF TGTGCCAGCAGTGCGTCGGGCAGGGGGCGAGGTGGCTACACCTTC
TRBJ2-1 . TRBD2 TRBV5-1 18 CASSPWTSGGRGYNEQFF TGCGCCAGCAGCCCGTGGACTAGCGGGGGGAGGGGTTACAATGAGCAGTTCTTC
TRBJ1-2 . . TRBV28 16 CASRHSVTGPDYGYTF TGTGCCAGCAGACACTCTGTTACGGGGCCGGACTATGGCTACACCTTC
TRBJ1-2 once . TRBV30 11 CAGRLGVGYTF TGTGCCGGAAGGTTAGGGGTTGGCTACACCTTC
TRBJ1-5 . TRBD1 TRBV19 18 CASSKPGQELYSNQPQHF TGTGCCAGTAGTAAGCCGGGACAGGAGCTATATAGCAATCAGCCCCAGCATTTT
TRBJ1-6 . . TRBV2 14 CASQGRRTNSPLHF TGTGCCAGCCAGGGACGCCGGACTAATTCACCCCTCCACTTT
TRBJ1-6 . . TRBV9 16 CASSLTDSSYNSPLHF TGTGCCAGCAGCCTGACGGATAGCTCCTATAATTCACCCCTCCACTTT
TRBJ2-5 . . TRBV9 15 CASSVATAVQETQYF TGTGCCAGCAGCGTAGCTACAGCCGTCCAAGAGACCCAGTACTTC
TRBJ2-6 once . TRBV28 17 CASTAGGPPGGANVLTF TGTGCCAGCACCGCTGGCGGGCCCCCGGGAGGGGCCAACGTCCTGACTTTC
TRBJ1-5 . . TRBV28 14 CASSTLGQVQPQHF TGTGCCAGCAGTACCCTTGGACAAGTACAGCCCCAGCATTTT
TRBJ1-1 . TRBD1 TRBV6-6 13 CASSWGQEAEAFF TGTGCCAGCAGTTGGGGACAGGAGGCTGAAGCTTTCTTT
TRBJ1-1 . TRBD1 TRBV29-1 14 CSVRTGGLNTEAFF TGCAGCGTTCGGACAGGGGGCCTGAACACTGAAGCTTTCTTT
TRBJ2-2 few . TRBV6-2/TRBV6-3 16 CASSSNGGQNTGELFF TGTGCCAGCAGTTCAAATGGGGGACAGAACACCGGGGAGCTGTTTTTT
TRBJ2-5 . TRBD2 TRBV7-2 14 CASSPQRGGETQYF TGTGCCAGCAGCCCCCAGCGGGGAGGGGAGACCCAGTACTTC
TRBJ2-7 . . TRBV12-5 13 CASGLATNRGQYF TGTGCTAGTGGTTTGGCGACCAATCGGGGGCAGTACTTC
TRBJ1-1 once . TRBV7-6 15 CASSEGPQMNTEAFF TGTGCCAGCAGCGAGGGACCGCAGATGAACACTGAAGCTTTCTTT
TRBJ1-1 . . TRBV6-6 14 CASTPDGRGTEAFF TGTGCCAGCACCCCCGACGGGCGGGGCACTGAAGCTTTCTTT
TRBJ1-2 . TRBD1 TRBV5-1 16 CASSLAPTGGDYGYTF TGCGCCAGCAGCTTGGCTCCTACAGGGGGAGACTATGGCTACACCTTC
TRBJ1-2 . . TRBV6-1 15 CASSEDWGAPYGYTF TGTGCCAGCAGTGAAGATTGGGGCGCGCCCTATGGCTACACCTTC
TRBJ2-7 . . TRBV5-1 12 CASRNRDYEQYF TGCGCCAGCAGAAACCGTGACTACGAGCAGTACTTC
TRBJ2-7 . . TRBV18 15 CASSPHWTDPYEQYF TGTGCCAGCTCACCACACTGGACAGACCCCTACGAGCAGTACTTC